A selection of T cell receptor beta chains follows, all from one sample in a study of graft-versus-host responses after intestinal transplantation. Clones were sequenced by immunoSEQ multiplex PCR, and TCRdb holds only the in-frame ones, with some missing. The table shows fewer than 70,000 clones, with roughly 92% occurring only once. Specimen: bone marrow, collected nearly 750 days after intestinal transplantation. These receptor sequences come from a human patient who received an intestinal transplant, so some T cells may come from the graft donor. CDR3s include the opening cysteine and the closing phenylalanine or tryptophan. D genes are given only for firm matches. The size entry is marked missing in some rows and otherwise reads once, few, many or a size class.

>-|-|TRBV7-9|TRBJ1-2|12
CASSLDLAGYTF
TGTGCCAGCAGCCTCGACCTTGCCGGCTACACCTTC
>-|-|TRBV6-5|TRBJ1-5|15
CASSPTGDTNQPQHF
TGTGCCAGCAGCCCCACCGGGGACACCAATCAGCCCCAGCATTTT
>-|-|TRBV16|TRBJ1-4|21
CASSLLSRASNVSATNEKLFF
TGTGCCAGCAGCCTCCTAAGCAGGGCCTCGAATGTATCTGCAACTAATGAAAAACTGTTTTTT
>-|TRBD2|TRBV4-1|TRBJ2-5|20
CASSQLEWFISSGGEETQYF
TGCGCCAGCAGCCAGCTTGAGTGGTTTATAAGCAGCGGGGGGGAGGAGACCCAGTACTTC
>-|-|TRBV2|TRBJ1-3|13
CASGGIAGNTIYF
TGTGCCAGCGGGGGGATAGCTGGAAACACCATATATTTT
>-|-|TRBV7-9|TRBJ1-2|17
CASSQLGGDSLNYGYTF
TGTGCCAGCAGCCAACTAGGGGGAGACAGCCTTAACTATGGCTACACCTTC
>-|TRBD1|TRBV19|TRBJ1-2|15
CASSIRGQGAISATF
TGTGCCAGTAGTATCAGGGGACAGGGGGCTATTTCGGCCACCTTC
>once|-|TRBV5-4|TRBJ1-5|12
CASSFSGRPQHF
TGTGCCAGCAGCTTTTCGGGGCGGCCCCAGCATTTT
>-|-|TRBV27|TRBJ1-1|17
CASSSKAPGILNTEAFF
TGTGCCAGCAGTTCTAAAGCACCAGGGATACTGAACACTGAAGCTTTCTTT
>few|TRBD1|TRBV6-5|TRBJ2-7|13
CASSYYRGNEQYF
TGTGCCAGCAGTTACTACAGGGGGAACGAGCAGTACTTC
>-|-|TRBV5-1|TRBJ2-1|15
CASSLGLAPYNEQFF
TGCGCCAGCAGCTTAGGCCTAGCCCCCTACAATGAGCAGTTCTTC
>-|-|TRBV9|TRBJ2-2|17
CASSDHKFGANTGELFF
TGTGCCAGCAGCGACCATAAATTCGGGGCGAACACCGGGGAGCTGTTTTTT
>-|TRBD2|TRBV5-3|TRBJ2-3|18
CARSLAARLAGGMDTQYF
TGTGCCAGAAGCTTGGCGGCCCGGTTAGCGGGAGGGATGGATACGCAGTATTTT
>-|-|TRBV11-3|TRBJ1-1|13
CASSLEQNTEAFF
TGTGCCAGCAGCTTAGAACAAAACACTGAAGCTTTCTTT
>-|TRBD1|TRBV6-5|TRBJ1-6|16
CASSSRTGWSSSPLHF
TGTGCCAGCAGTTCCCGGACAGGGTGGTCCTCGTCACCCCTCCACTTT
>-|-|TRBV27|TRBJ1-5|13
CASSFDVDQPQHF
TGTGCCAGCAGTTTCGACGTGGATCAGCCCCAGCATTTT
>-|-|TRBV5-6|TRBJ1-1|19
CASSSPREQALQMNTEAFF
TGTGCCAGCAGCTCCCCACGAGAACAGGCGCTCCAGATGAACACTGAAGCTTTCTTT
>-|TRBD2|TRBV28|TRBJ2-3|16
CASSGLAGVFTDTQYF
TGTGCCAGCAGCGGACTAGCGGGAGTTTTTACAGATACGCAGTATTTT
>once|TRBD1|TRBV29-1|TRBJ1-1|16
CSVWTGKGFSGTEAFF
TGCAGCGTCTGGACAGGGAAGGGGTTCTCGGGCACTGAAGCTTTCTTT
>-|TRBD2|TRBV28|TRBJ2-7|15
CASSHGGGGSYEQYF
TGTGCCAGCAGTCATGGCGGGGGAGGCTCCTACGAGCAGTACTTC
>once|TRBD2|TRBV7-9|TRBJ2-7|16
CASSSDPAGARYEQYF
TGTGCCAGCAGCTCGGACCCAGCGGGAGCAAGATACGAGCAGTACTTC
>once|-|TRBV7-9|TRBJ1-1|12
CASSLPGTEAFF
TGTGCCAGCAGCTTACCGGGGACTGAAGCTTTCTTT